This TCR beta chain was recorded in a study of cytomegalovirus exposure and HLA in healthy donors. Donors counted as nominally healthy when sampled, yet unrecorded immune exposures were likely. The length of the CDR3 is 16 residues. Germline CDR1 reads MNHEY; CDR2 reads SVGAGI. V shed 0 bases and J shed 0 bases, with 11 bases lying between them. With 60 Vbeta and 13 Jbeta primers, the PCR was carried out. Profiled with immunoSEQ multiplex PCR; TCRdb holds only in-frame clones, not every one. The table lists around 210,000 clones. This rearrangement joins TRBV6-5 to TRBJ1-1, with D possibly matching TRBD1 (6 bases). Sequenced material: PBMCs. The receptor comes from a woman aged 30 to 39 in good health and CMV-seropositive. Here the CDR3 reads CASSYSRTALNTEAFF. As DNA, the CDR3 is TGTGCCAGCAGTTACTCGAGGACAGCCTTGAACACTGAAGCTTTCTTT.